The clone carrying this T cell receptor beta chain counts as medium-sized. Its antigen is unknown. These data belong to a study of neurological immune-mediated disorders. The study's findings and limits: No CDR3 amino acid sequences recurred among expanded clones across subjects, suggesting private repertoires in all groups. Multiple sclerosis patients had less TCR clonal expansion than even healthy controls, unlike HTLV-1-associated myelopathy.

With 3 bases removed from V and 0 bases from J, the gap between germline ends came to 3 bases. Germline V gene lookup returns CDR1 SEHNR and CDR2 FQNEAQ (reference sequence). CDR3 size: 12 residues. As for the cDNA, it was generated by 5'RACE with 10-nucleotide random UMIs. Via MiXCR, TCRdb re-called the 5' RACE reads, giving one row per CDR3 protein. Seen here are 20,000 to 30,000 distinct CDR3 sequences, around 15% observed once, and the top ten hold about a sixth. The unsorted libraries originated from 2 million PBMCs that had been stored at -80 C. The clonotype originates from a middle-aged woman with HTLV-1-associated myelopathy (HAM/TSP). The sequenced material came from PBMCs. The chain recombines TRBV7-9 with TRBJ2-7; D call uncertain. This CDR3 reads CASSLPSYEQYF. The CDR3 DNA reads TGTGCCAGCAGCTTGCCCTCCTACGAGCAGTACTTC. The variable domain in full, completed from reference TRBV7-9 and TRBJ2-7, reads DTGVSQNPRHKITKRGQNVTFRCDPISEHNRLYWYRQTLGQGPEFLTYFQNEAQLEKSRLLSDRFSAERPKGSFSTLEIQRTEQGDSAMYLCASSLPSYEQYFGPGTRLTVT.